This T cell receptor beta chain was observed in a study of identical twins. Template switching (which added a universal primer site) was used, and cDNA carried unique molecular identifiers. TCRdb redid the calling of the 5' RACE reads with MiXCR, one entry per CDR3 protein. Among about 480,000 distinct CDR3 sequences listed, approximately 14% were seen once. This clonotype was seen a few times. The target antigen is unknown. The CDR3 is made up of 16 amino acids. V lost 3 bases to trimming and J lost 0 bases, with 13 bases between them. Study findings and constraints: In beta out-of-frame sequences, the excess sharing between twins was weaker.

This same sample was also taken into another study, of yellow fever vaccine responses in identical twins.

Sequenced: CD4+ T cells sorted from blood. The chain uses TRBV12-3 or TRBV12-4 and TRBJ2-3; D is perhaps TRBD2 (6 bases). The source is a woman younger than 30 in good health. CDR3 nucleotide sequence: TGTGCCAGCAGTTTCGGGATAGCGGCTAGCACAGATACGCAGTATTTT. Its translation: CASSFGIAASTDTQYF.